The clone carrying this TCR beta chain was seen at least ten times. Being one base from a much bigger clone, this may be a read error. This CDR3 region has 13 residues. Germline V lookup: CDR1 MDHEN, CDR2 SYDVKM. Between the trimmed V and J ends, which lost 6 bases and 4 bases, there was a span of 12 bases. This sample is part of a study of blood T cells in healthy people across ages. It was with a sample-barcoded 5' primer and a J-beta primer mix that a second PCR of roughly 7 to 12 cycles was run. TCRdb called the 5' RACE reads again in MiXCR, with one record for every CDR3 protein. Among 710,000 or so distinct CDR3 sequences, roughly 30% were seen once, and the ten largest hold about 16%.

The clonotype comes from a woman older than 75 in good health. V gene TRBV28 combines with J gene TRBJ1-2; no clear D. The sequencing input was blood. CDR3 amino acids: CASRPTDGYGYTF. As DNA, the CDR3 is TGTGCCAGCAGACCTACGGATGGCTATGGCTACACCTTC.